This T cell receptor beta chain emerged from a study of control samples from healthy donors and cancer patients. CDR1 is SEHNR, CDR2 FQNEAQ, per germline (reference sequence). After removal of 5 bases from V and 7 bases from J, the junction contained 6 bases not matched to a gene. The CDR3 length is 14 residues. TCRdb's table, derived via immunoSEQ multiplex PCR, lists solely in-frame clones and lacks some. The data hold around 70,000 clones, with around 87% observed a single time. The V gene is TRBV7-9, the J gene TRBJ1-4; 8 bases fit TRBD1. The sample consisted of PBMCs. The sequence was obtained from a woman aged 45-59 years with head and neck cancer. This CDR3 reads CASSPTGEGEKLFF. The CDR3, as DNA: TGTGCCAGCAGCCCGACAGGGGAGGGTGAAAAACTGTTTTTT.